A selection of T cell receptor beta chains follows, all from one sample in a study of shared clonotypes between healthy human individuals. Profiling relied on immunoSEQ multiplex PCR, and the TCRdb table lists in-frame clones only, not all of them. The sample consists of roughly 570,000 clones, more than 95% of them appearing once. Sequencing was carried out using naive CD8+ T cells sorted from blood. The receptors originated from a man aged 30 to 39 in good health. Each CDR3 is given with its conserved first and last residue. A D gene is named only where the DNA matches it firmly. Clone size is given for some rows only: seen once, a few or many times, or a class if the clone is expanded.

D gene	V gene	J gene	CDR3 length	clone size	CDR3 DNA	CDR3 protein
.	TRBV6-5	TRBJ1-3	13	.	TGTGCCAGCAGTTGGGGTACTGGAAACACCATATATTTT	CASSWGTGNTIYF
.	TRBV4-1	TRBJ2-7	13	.	TGCGCCAGCAGCCAAGATTGGGGCTACGAGCAGTACTTC	CASSQDWGYEQYF
.	TRBV9	TRBJ2-1	15	.	TGTGCCAGCAGCGTAGGAGCGAGCTCCTACAATGAGCAGTTCTTC	CASSVGASSYNEQFF
.	TRBV19	TRBJ1-2	13	.	TGTGCCAGTAGTACCGGGGTTCTCTATGGCTACACCTTC	CASSTGVLYGYTF
.	TRBV15	TRBJ2-7	15	.	TGTGCCACCAGCAGAGGAGGCCTTAGCTCCTACGAGCAGTACTTC	CATSRGGLSSYEQYF
.	TRBV7-9	TRBJ2-2	16	.	TGTGCCAGCAGCCCAGGGGCGGGTAGGAGTGCCGGGGAGCTGTTTTTT	CASSPGAGRSAGELFF
.	TRBV5-6	TRBJ2-7	13	.	TGTGCCAGCAGAATTGGTGGGGCCTACGAGCAGTACTTC	CASRIGGAYEQYF
TRBD2	TRBV27	TRBJ2-1	15	.	TGTGCCAGCAACTATCTAGCGGGAGGGGTCGCTGAGCAGTTCTTC	CASNYLAGGVAEQFF
TRBD2	TRBV10-3	TRBJ2-2	11	.	TGTGCCACCGGGGGGGGTGTGGAGCTGTTTTTT	CATGGGVELFF
.	TRBV13	TRBJ2-7	14	.	TGTGCCAGCAGCTTAGGGGGCGGTTCCTACGAGCAGTACTTC	CASSLGGGSYEQYF
.	TRBV6-5	TRBJ1-1	15	.	TGTGCCAGCGTTACAGTCCGGCCCTGGAACACTGAAGCTTTCTTT	CASVTVRPWNTEAFF
TRBD1	TRBV27	TRBJ1-1	21	.	TGTGCCAGCAGAGTTCATGCCCGCGGGACCCCGCTGGACAGGCCGGGCACTGAAGCTTTCTTT	CASRVHARGTPLDRPGTEAFF
.	TRBV4-2	TRBJ2-7	14	.	TGTGCCAGCAGCCAAGGGACAGCCCGAAGGGAGCAGTACTTC	CASSQGTARREQYF
.	TRBV14	TRBJ2-2	15	.	TGTGCCAGCAGCAGACCAGGATCGAACACCGGGGAGCTGTTTTTT	CASSRPGSNTGELFF
.	TRBV23-1	TRBJ2-7	19	.	TGCGCCAGCAGTCTGGTGGACAGGGTGGATAGCGGGAGTCCGAACGAGCAGTACTTC	CASSLVDRVDSGSPNEQYF
.	TRBV18	TRBJ1-4	16	.	TGTGCCAGCTCACCCGGACAGCCAGCAACTAATGAAAAACTGTTTTTT	CASSPGQPATNEKLFF
.	TRBV18	TRBJ2-6	17	once	TGTGCCAGCTCACCACTTGCCGGGCTCCCTGGGGCCAACGTCCTGACTTTC	CASSPLAGLPGANVLTF
.	TRBV10-3	TRBJ2-7	16	.	TGTGCCATCAGTGGAACGGAGCGGAACTCGCCCTACGAGCAGTACTTC	CAISGTERNSPYEQYF
.	TRBV23-1	TRBJ2-6	15	.	TGCGCCAGCAGTCACAGTGGATCCGGGGCCAACGTCCTGACTTTC	CASSHSGSGANVLTF
.	TRBV5-1	TRBJ2-5	16	.	TGCGCCAGCAGCTTGGTTAGCGAGGCCCTACAAGAGACCCAGTACTTC	CASSLVSEALQETQYF